The 21 T cell receptor beta chains below all came from one sample that was sequenced in a study of T cells in Graves' hyperthyroidism and ophthalmopathy. Amplification of TCR beta CDR3 regions was performed using RNA transcripts as template. The TCR CDR3 was amplified in a first-round RT-PCR using the HTBI primer set. A single record per CDR3 protein comes from TCRdb applying MiXCR to the multiplex PCR reads. The sample includes hundreds of thousands of distinct CDR3 sequences, 14% of them seen just once. Source material: blood. These receptors all stem from a woman aged 18-29 years with Graves' hyperthyroidism.

This clonotype was detected ten times or more. The chain carries TRBV7-9 and TRBJ2-3; D unclear. V was clipped by 1 base and J by 9 bases, with 14 bases between them. This CDR3 has 14 amino acids. Germline V gene data show CDR1 as SEHNR and CDR2 as FQNEAQ (reference sequence). The DNA of the CDR3 is TGTGCCAGCAGCTTAGAAGTTAGGGTCGGGACGCAGTATTTT. It specifies CASSLEVRVGTQYF.

The chain employs TRBV30 and TRBJ2-5; 8 bases agree with TRBD2. Losses at the gene ends were 6 bases for V and 2 bases for J; bases not matched to a gene: 8. Germline CDR1 is GTSNPN and CDR2 is SVGIG (reference sequence). The CDR3 totals 14 residues. CDR3 loop: CACIRGGRQETQYF. The CDR3 DNA is TGTGCCTGCATACGGGGGGGGAGACAAGAGACCCAGTACTTC.

This clonotype was counted many times. CDR3: CASVGMLGNYGYTF. For the CDR3, the DNA is TGTGCCAGCGTGGGGATGCTTGGGAACTATGGCTACACCTTC. The chain is built from TRBV7-2 and TRBJ1-2; no reliable D call. This CDR3 has 14 amino acids. Germline assignment: CDR1 SGHTA and CDR2 FQGNSA. V lost 8 bases, J lost 2 bases, and 15 bases lay in between.

There are a few counts of this clonotype. The chain couples TRBV7-8 to TRBJ2-1, with 11 nucleotides matching TRBD2. The CDR3 has 15 residues. CDR1 SGHVS and CDR2 FQNEAQ come from the germline V gene. J gave up 11 bases and V 7 bases, and 13 bases lay outside the gene matches. The CDR3 reads CASINLLAGEYKQFF. The DNA for the CDR3 is TGTGCCAGCATCAACTTACTAGCGGGGGAATATAAGCAGTTCTTC.

In regard to this clonotype: Given a much more abundant clone one base away, this may be a read error. Likely a read error: the CDR3 ends without its conserved phenylalanine or tryptophan. V and J are TRBV30 and TRBJ1-6; 7 nucleotides match TRBD1. The germline V gene encodes CDR1 GTSNPN and CDR2 SVGIG (reference sequence). The CDR3 length is 13 residues. V gave up 2 bases and J gave up 8 bases; unmatched junction bases: 3. CDR3 in amino acids: CAWSQTGDSPLHL. CDR3 coding DNA: TGTGCCTGGAGTCAAACAGGGGATTCACCCCTCCACCTT.

The V call is TRBV10-3, the J call TRBJ2-1; D remains unclear. Germline CDR1 reads ENHRY; CDR2 reads SYGVKD. This CDR3 region has 11 residues. The V and J ends lost 2 bases and 8 bases respectively, with 4 bases between them. The CDR3 loop is CAISESDEQFF. DNA of the CDR3: TGTGCCATCAGTGAGAGCGATGAGCAGTTCTTC.

This clonotype has ten or more counts. The chain joins TRBV28 to TRBJ2-7; D is possibly TRBD2 (5 bases). The germline V and J ends were trimmed by 2 bases and 3 bases, with 20 bases remaining between them. CDR3 size: 17 residues. Looked up from germline, CDR1 is MDHEN and CDR2 is SYDVKM. The CDR3 DNA follows: TGTGCCAGCAGTTTAGTTAGCTGGAGTGGGAGAAGCTACGAGCAGTACTTC. As protein: CASSLVSWSGRSYEQYF.

This clonotype was detected only a few times. The V and J genes are TRBV25-1 and TRBJ2-5; D is unresolved. Germline V gene lookup returns CDR1 MGHDK and CDR2 SYGVNS. Deletions cut 3 bases from V and 5 bases from J, with 7 bases between. CDR3 length: 12 amino acids. CDR3 residues: CASSDSEETQYF. The CDR3 nucleotides are TGTGCCAGCAGTGATTCCGAGGAGACCCAGTACTTC.

This clonotype was detected only a few times. The chain couples TRBV7-3 to TRBJ2-1; D is undetermined. The CDR3 sequence is 13 residues long. Germline V gene lookup returns CDR1 SGHTA and CDR2 FQGTGA. V was clipped by 3 bases and J by 6 bases, with 9 bases between them. The DNA of the CDR3 is TGTGCCAGCAGCTTCGGGCCCCGCAATGAGCAGTTCTTC. It translates to CASSFGPRNEQFF.

The genes are TRBV5-1 and TRBJ2-2; 7 bases align to TRBD2. Germline CDR1 SGHRS, CDR2 YFSETQ. After removal of 3 bases from V and 0 bases from J, the junction contained 5 bases not matched to a gene. The CDR3 consists of 16 residues. The CDR3 coding sequence is TGCGCCAGCAGCTCCCCTAGCGGCGCGAACACCGGGGAGCTGTTTTTT. Protein sequence: CASSSPSGANTGELFF.

Ten or more counts support this clonotype. The junction does not match germline at one end; this may be a read error. This rearrangement joins TRBV2 to TRBJ2-2; 7 bases are shared with TRBD2. The CDR3 length is 15 residues. Per germline, CDR1 SNHLY and CDR2 FYNNEI. Here the CDR3 reads CASREGLGYTGELFF. CDR3 nucleotides: TGTGCCAGCAGGGAAGGACTAGGGTACACCGGGGAGCTGTTTTTT.

This clonotype turned up a few times. The J gene is TRBJ2-1, the V gene TRBV6-5; the match to TRBD2 covers 11 bases. This CDR3 is 16 amino acids long. V lost 0 bases and J lost 7; bases outside the gene matches: 5. CDR1 MNHEY and CDR2 SVGAGI come from the germline V gene. CDR3 nucleotides: TGTGCCAGCAGTTACTCGATAGCGGGAGGGCCGAATGAGCAGTTCTTC. Translation: CASSYSIAGGPNEQFF.

This clonotype was picked up many times. The rearrangement joins TRBV11-3 to TRBJ2-4, with D possibly being TRBD1 (5 bases). This CDR3 is built from 16 residues. The V end lost 5 bases, the J end lost 6 bases, and 20 bases lay between the germline ends. Germline V CDR1 and CDR2: SGHNT, YENEEA. DNA of the CDR3: TGTGCCAGCAGCCCAATTGTAGGGCGAAGGGGAAACATTCAGTACTTC. Translation: CASSPIVGRRGNIQYF.

This clonotype appeared many times. The chain recombines TRBV20-1 with TRBJ1-2; D possibly corresponds to TRBD1 (5 bases). Per the germline V gene, CDR1 is DFQATT and CDR2 is SNEGSKA (reference sequence). This CDR3 contains 13 residues. The germline V and J ends were trimmed by 6 bases and 6 bases, with 17 bases remaining between them. The CDR3: CSATPGPVDGYTF. The CDR3 nucleotides read TGCAGTGCCACCCCGGGGCCCGTGGATGGCTACACCTTC.

This clonotype was seen many times. The CDR3 region has the DNA TGCAGTGCTAGAGCGCCGGGAGGGACCGCAGATACGCAGTATTTT. Its translation is CSARAPGGTADTQYF. The chain links TRBV20-1 to TRBJ2-3, with 8 nucleotides matching TRBD2. CDR1 DFQATT and CDR2 SNEGSKA come from the germline V gene (reference sequence). The V segment lost 1 base and the J segment 4 bases; nucleotides outside the gene matches: 7. The CDR3 covers 15 residues.

The chain is built from TRBV19 and TRBJ1-5, with D maybe TRBD1 (5 bases). The CDR3 runs 15 residues. CDR1 and CDR2 (germline): LNHDA, SQIVND (reference sequence). The V and J ends lost 7 bases and 1 base respectively, with 14 bases between them. The chain's CDR3 is CASTREGASNQPQHF. The CDR3 nucleotides read TGTGCCAGTACCAGGGAGGGAGCAAGCAATCAGCCCCAGCATTTT.

This clonotype was recorded a few times. J is TRBJ2-1 and V is TRBV27, with 11 bases matching TRBD2. J was trimmed by 4 bases and V by 5 bases; bases with no gene match: 4. This CDR3 is 15 amino acids long. Germline V gives CDR1 MNHEY, CDR2 SMNVEV (reference sequence). The CDR3 loop is CASSQRTSGYNEQFF. DNA of the CDR3: TGTGCCAGCAGTCAAAGGACTAGCGGGTACAATGAGCAGTTCTTC.

This clonotype has just a few counts. The genes are TRBV7-9 and TRBJ1-2; D is perhaps TRBD1 (6 bases). Germline assignment: CDR1 SEHNR and CDR2 FQNEAQ (reference sequence). Trimming took 1 base from V and 3 from J, leaving 9 bases between them. This CDR3 spans 14 amino acids. CDR3 protein: CASSLDTGHYGYTF. DNA of the CDR3: TGTGCCAGCAGCTTAGATACAGGGCACTATGGCTACACCTTC. Combining the CDR3 with reference TRBV7-9 and TRBJ1-2 gives the whole variable domain DTGVSQNPRHKITKRGQNVTFRCDPISEHNRLYWYRQTLGQGPEFLTYFQNEAQLEKSRLLSDRFSAERPKGSFSTLEIQRTEQGDSAMYLCASSLDTGHYGYTFGSGTRLTVV.

The gene calls are TRBV4-1 and TRBJ1-5, with D tentatively TRBD1 (5 bases). Germline V gene data show CDR1 as MGHRA and CDR2 as YSYEKL. This CDR3 has 15 amino acids. Trimming shortened V by 4 bases and J by 3 bases, and 13 bases separated the two germline ends. The CDR3 DNA follows: TGCGCCAGCAGCCGAGGACACAGAGTCAATCAGCCCCAGCATTTT. Protein sequence: CASSRGHRVNQPQHF.

This clonotype was counted many times. This chain joins TRBV20-1 and TRBJ1-2; D unclear. Trimming left V 6 bases short and J 4 bases short, with 12 bases between. The CDR3 spans 12 residues. Germline CDR1 is DFQATT and CDR2 is SNEGSKA (reference sequence). The CDR3 loop reads CSAVPNTYGYTF. CDR3 in DNA: TGCAGTGCGGTACCAAATACCTATGGCTACACCTTC.

Ten or more counts support this clonotype. The chain uses TRBV7-3 and TRBJ1-1; 7 nucleotides line up with TRBD1. J lost 0 bases, V lost 5 bases, and 18 bases had no gene match. Germline V CDR1 and CDR2: SGHTA, FQGTGA. The CDR3 loop spans 19 amino acids. CDR3 sequence: CASSVPGFVTGEMNTEAFF. The CDR3 DNA reads TGTGCCAGCAGCGTTCCCGGGTTCGTTACAGGGGAAATGAACACTGAAGCTTTCTTT.